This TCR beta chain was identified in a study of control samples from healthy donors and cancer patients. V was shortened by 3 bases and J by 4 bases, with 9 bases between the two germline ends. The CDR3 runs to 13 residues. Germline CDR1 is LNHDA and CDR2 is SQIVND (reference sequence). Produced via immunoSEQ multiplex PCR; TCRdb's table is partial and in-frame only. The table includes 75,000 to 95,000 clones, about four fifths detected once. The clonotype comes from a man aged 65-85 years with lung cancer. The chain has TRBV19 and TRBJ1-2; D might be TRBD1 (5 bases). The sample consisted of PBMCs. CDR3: CASSIRGPYGYTF. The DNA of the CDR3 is TGTGCCAGTAGTATCCGGGGCCCCTATGGCTACACCTTC.